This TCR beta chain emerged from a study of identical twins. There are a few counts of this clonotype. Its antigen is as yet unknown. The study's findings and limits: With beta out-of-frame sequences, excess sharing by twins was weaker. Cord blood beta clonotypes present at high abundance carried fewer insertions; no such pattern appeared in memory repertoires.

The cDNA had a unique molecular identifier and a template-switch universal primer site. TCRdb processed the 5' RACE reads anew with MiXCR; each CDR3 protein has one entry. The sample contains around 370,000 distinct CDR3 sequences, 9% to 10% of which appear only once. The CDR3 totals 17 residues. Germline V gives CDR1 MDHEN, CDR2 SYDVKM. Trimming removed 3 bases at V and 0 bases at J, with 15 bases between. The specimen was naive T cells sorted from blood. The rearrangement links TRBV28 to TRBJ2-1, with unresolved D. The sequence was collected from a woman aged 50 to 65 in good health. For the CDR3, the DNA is TGTGCCAGCAGTTTTCCGACGACACTTGTCTCCTACAATGAGCAGTTCTTC. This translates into CASSFPTTLVSYNEQFF.